Listed below are T cell receptor beta chains from one sample, sequenced in a study of blood T cell repertoires in COVID-19. TCRdb keeps only in-frame clones here, not all; method: immunoSEQ multiplex PCR. The sample consists of tens of thousands of clones, 75% to 90% of them appearing once. Sequenced sample: peripheral blood. The receptor set was obtained from a human donor with active COVID-19. The donor label of this sample is uncertain. Each CDR3 is given with its conserved first and last residue.

TRBV5-4,TRBJ2-7,13,CASSLPFGGEQYF
TRBV29-1,TRBJ2-2,15,CSVEGGQGNTGELFF
TRBV7-2,TRBJ1-1,15,CASSWGGALSTEAFF
TRBV5-1,TRBJ2-1,13,CASSLKREIEQFF
TRBV18,TRBJ1-4,14,CASSQGGFREKLFF
TRBV5-1,TRBJ2-2,15,CASSLAQAATGELFF
TRBV5-6,TRBJ1-5,16,CASSYRTGQSNQPQHF
TRBV12-5,TRBJ2-5,13,CASGPGTVATQYF
TRBV5-1,TRBJ2-1,16,CASSWQGLAGYNEQFF
TRBV30,TRBJ2-1,15,CAWSVAGRMRNEQFF
TRBV30,TRBJ1-1,13,CAGMTGRNTEAFF
TRBV5-1,TRBJ2-7,14,CASSSAGVTYEQYF
TRBV6-5,TRBJ2-2,15,CASSYSGTQNGELFF
TRBV20-1,TRBJ1-5,14,CSASDDRGAQPQHF
TRBV15,TRBJ2-3,15,CATSRDRQGTNTQYF
TRBV2,TRBJ1-5,15,CASSETALINQPQHF
TRBV2,TRBJ1-1,14,CASTTAGGNTEAFF
TRBV7-3,TRBJ2-1,15,CASSPTGGPGYEQFF
TRBV4-2,TRBJ1-3,16,CASSQAGSRSGNTIYF
TRBV9,TRBJ2-7,15,CASSVTPGQGYEQYF
TRBV6-5,TRBJ2-5,15,CASRMTSGSIGTQYF
TRBV15,TRBJ2-7,16,CATSREWNSGSYEQYF
TRBV10-3,TRBJ2-7,18,CAISDPLALAGRSYEQYF
TRBV19,TRBJ2-6,16,CASSRGRASGANVLTF
TRBV3-1/TRBV3-2,TRBJ2-3,15,CASSQSTSGTDTQYF
TRBV7-3,TRBJ1-5,19,CASSLRGLGQGRSNQPQHF
TRBV20-1,TRBJ2-7,14,CSASGQGIGYEQYF
TRBV6-2/TRBV6-3,TRBJ2-1,16,CASSCSLAGVYNEQFF
TRBV18,TRBJ2-1,14,CASSPPRRGGEQFF
TRBV5-1,TRBJ2-7,14,CASSLFTGKYEQYF
TRBV25-1,TRBJ1-5,17,CASSDTGTASFNQPQHF
TRBV29-1,TRBJ2-7,15,CSVALRGGRNYEQYF
TRBV4-3,TRBJ1-6,17,CASSQDPTGGKNSPLHF
TRBV3-1/TRBV3-2,TRBJ2-5,13,CASSQGRGETQYF
TRBV2,TRBJ2-1,15,CASSPSGGASNEQFF
TRBV28,TRBJ2-5,13,CASSFQIQETQYF
TRBV29-1,TRBJ2-7,16,CSVGASSGGSTGEQYF
TRBV18,TRBJ2-7,13,CASARGREYEQYF
TRBV2,TRBJ1-5,15,CASSQDSAGNQPQHF
TRBV10-1,TRBJ2-1,15,CASNYTGSSYNEQFF
TRBV6-5,TRBJ2-7,15,CASSRSGQGNYEQYF
TRBV7-9,TRBJ2-7,12,CASSLVAHEQYF
TRBV7-3,TRBJ2-1,16,CASSPLGAGQSNEQFF
TRBV4-2,TRBJ2-1,17,CASSQELTSGIYNEQFF
TRBV9,TRBJ1-1,14,CASSVSGMNTEAFF
TRBV11-3,TRBJ2-1,13,CASSLPDYNEQFF
TRBV7-9,TRBJ2-1,16,CASSPGQGAGFNEQFF
TRBV5-4,TRBJ1-6,16,CASSGGASSYNSPLHF
TRBV5-4,TRBJ1-2,15,CASSRQTPRVSGYTF
TRBV28,TRBJ1-6,16,CASSLERTGDGSPLYF
TRBV6-4,TRBJ1-6,14,CASSSQGVDSPLHF
TRBV6-1,TRBJ1-2,14,CASSEVRFTYGYTF
TRBV9,TRBJ2-3,15,CASSVARLGTDTQYF
TRBV5-4,TRBJ1-2,13,CASSLALDYGYTF
TRBV27,TRBJ2-7,13,CASSFAGGVTQYF
TRBV27,TRBJ2-7,14,CASKASGSSYEQYF
TRBV4-3,TRBJ2-3,15,CASSQRQGGADTQYF
TRBV20-1,TRBJ1-2,12,CSASDRGAGYTF
TRBV6-6,TRBJ1-5,15,CASIGGQGSNQPQHF